Below are 23 T cell receptor beta chains sequenced from a single sample in a study of untreated major depressive disorder. Generated by immunoSEQ multiplex PCR, the TCRdb table keeps only in-frame clones and is missing some. The data show over 20,000 clones, approximately 92% seen once. Input material: CD4+ T cells from PBMCs. The receptors shown here come from a man aged 30-40 years in good health.

The chain uses TRBV30 and TRBJ2-7; TRBD2 aligns across 15 bases. The CDR3 is made up of 14 amino acids. Germline loops: CDR1 GTSNPN, CDR2 SVGIG (reference sequence). Trimming at V came to 0 bases and at J to 7 bases, leaving 1 base not matched to a gene. CDR3: CAWSVGLAGGEQYF. The CDR3 DNA sequence: TGTGCCTGGAGTGTCGGACTAGCGGGAGGGGAGCAGTACTTC.

The count of this clone is one. The gene calls are TRBV6-1 and TRBJ1-5; tentatively, D is TRBD1 (6 bases). CDR3 length: 13 amino acids. V lost 10 bases, J lost 4 bases, and 14 bases lay in between. Germline CDR1 is MNHNS and CDR2 is SASEGT. CDR3 region: CATSGQDNQPQHF. DNA of the CDR3: TGTGCCACCTCGGGACAAGATAATCAGCCCCAGCATTTT.

For the CDR3, the DNA is TGCGCCAGCAGCCAGTCCGGGACAGGCAGCTATGGCTACACCTTC. Protein: CASSQSGTGSYGYTF. V is TRBV4-3 and J is TRBJ1-2, with TRBD1 matching 8 bases. The CDR3 contains 15 residues. The V gene end was trimmed by 3 bases and the J gene end by 4 bases; junction bases not matched to a gene: 7. The germline V gene has CDR1 LGHNA and CDR2 YSLEER.

V is TRBV25-1 and J is TRBJ2-7; 8 nucleotides line up with TRBD1. Trimming cost V 2 bases and J 2 bases; bases outside gene matches: 2. The CDR3 length is 14 residues. The germline gives CDR1 MGHDK, CDR2 SYGVNS. The CDR3 protein is CASSEQGAPYEQYF. In DNA, the CDR3 is TGTGCCAGCAGTGAACAGGGGGCCCCCTACGAGCAGTACTTC.

The gene calls are TRBV6-5 and TRBJ2-7, with 7 bases lining up with TRBD1. Germline values: CDR1 MNHEY, CDR2 SVGAGI. This CDR3 region has 13 residues. Trimming at V came to 6 bases and at J to 2 bases, leaving 4 bases not matched to a gene. The CDR3 here is CASRPGTAYEQYF. As DNA, the CDR3 is TGTGCCAGCAGGCCCGGGACAGCCTACGAGCAGTACTTC.

The V call is TRBV18, the J call TRBJ2-5; either TRBD1 or TRBD2 may supply D (6 bases each). CDR3 length: 13 amino acids. Between the trimmed V and J ends, which lost 2 bases and 5 bases, there was a span of 9 bases. Germline V lookup: CDR1 KGHSH, CDR2 LQKENI. The CDR3 region has the DNA TGTGCCAGCTCACCAGGGGGGCCGGAGACCCAGTACTTC. This translates into CASSPGGPETQYF.

The gene calls are TRBV27 and TRBJ2-1, with 7 bases that match TRBD1. The germline V gene has CDR1 MNHEY and CDR2 SMNVEV (reference sequence). The CDR3 is made up of 14 amino acids. Unmatched junction bases numbered 0, after V lost 3 bases and J lost 1 base. CDR3: CASSLTGSYNEQFF. CDR3 bases: TGTGCCAGCAGTTTGACAGGGTCCTACAATGAGCAGTTCTTC.

This chain links TRBV15 with TRBJ2-3; TRBD2 matches 11 bases. The V segment lost 7 bases and the J segment 1 base; nucleotides outside the gene matches: 4. The germline CDR1 and CDR2 sequences are LNHNV and YYDKDF (reference sequence). The CDR3 runs to 15 residues. The CDR3 nucleotides are TGTGCCACCAAGCTGACTAGCGGGGGCACAGATACGCAGTATTTT. Its protein is CATKLTSGGTDTQYF.

CDR3 loop: CASSRRRVSTGLANNEQFF. CDR3 DNA: TGCGCCAGCAGCCGGAGGCGGGTCAGTACGGGACTAGCAAACAATGAGCAGTTCTTC. This sequence joins TRBV5-1 and TRBJ2-1; 9 nucleotides align to TRBD2. Trimming cost V 4 bases and J 5 bases; bases outside gene matches: 19. CDR3 length: 19 residues. Per the germline V gene, CDR1 is SGHRS and CDR2 is YFSETQ.

Notes on this clone: The junction shows a germline mismatch at one end, possibly a read error. The CDR3 region has the DNA TGTGCCAGCAGTAACTCGTTGGTCGCCGATTACGAGCAGTACTTC. Translating gives CASSNSLVADYEQYF. The chain recombines TRBV6-5 with TRBJ2-7; D not resolved. This CDR3 has 15 amino acids. CDR1 is MNHEY and CDR2 is SVGAGI in the germline V gene.

V usage is TRBV6-5 and J usage is TRBJ1-2; D is possibly TRBD1 (6 bases). Germline V lookup: CDR1 MNHEY, CDR2 SVGAGI. CDR3 length equals 13 residues. V lost 6 bases and J 7 bases, leaving 15 bases between the germline ends. The CDR3 reads CASSYRSRGGYTF. The CDR3 nucleotides are TGTGCCAGCAGCTACCGAAGCAGGGGTGGCTACACCTTC.

V and J are TRBV5-4 and TRBJ2-1; TRBD2 matches at 12 bases. This CDR3 contains 17 residues. The germline CDR1 and CDR2 sequences are SGHNT and YYREEE (reference sequence). V lost 4 bases, J lost 8 bases, and 13 bases stayed unmatched. CDR3 sequence (DNA): TGTGCCAGCAGCCTCCCTCCGACTAGCGGGAGAAGGGATGAGCAGTTCTTC. Protein: CASSLPPTSGRRDEQFF.

The chain couples TRBV19 to TRBJ2-2; D is uncertain. Germline lookup yields CDR1 LNHDA and CDR2 SQIVND (reference sequence). The germline V and J ends were trimmed by 5 bases and 5 bases, with 18 bases remaining between them. This CDR3 is 16 amino acids long. The CDR3 protein is CASSEIGNTGTGELFF. CDR3 sequence (DNA): TGTGCCAGTAGTGAGATAGGGAACACGGGTACCGGGGAGCTGTTTTTT. Together with reference TRBV19 and TRBJ2-2, the CDR3 gives the full variable domain: DGGITQSPKYLFRKEGQNVTLSCEQNLNHDAMYWYRQDPGQGLRLIYYSQIVNDFQKGDIAEGYSVSREKKESFPLTVTSAQKNPTAFYLCASSEIGNTGTGELFFGEGSRLTVL.

J is TRBJ2-2 and V is TRBV18, with 8 bases aligning to TRBD2. The CDR3 is 18 residues long. The germline CDR1 and CDR2 sequences are KGHSH and LQKENI. Unmatched junction bases numbered 11, after V lost 0 bases and J lost 5 bases. This CDR3 is CASSPPMASGSRTGELFF. The CDR3 DNA reads TGTGCCAGCTCACCACCAATGGCCAGCGGGAGTCGGACCGGGGAGCTGTTTTTT.

This sequence joins TRBV7-2 and TRBJ2-7, with 11 bases aligning to TRBD1. The CDR3 covers 14 residues. Trimming removed 5 bases from V and 3 bases from J; junction bases left unmatched: 3. CDR1 and CDR2 (germline): SGHTA, FQGNSA. CDR3 in amino acids: CASSPGQGVYEQYF. The CDR3 coding sequence is TGTGCCAGCAGCCCGGGACAGGGGGTCTACGAGCAGTACTTC.

The genes are TRBV11-3 and TRBJ2-7, with D tentatively TRBD1 (5 bases). CDR1 is SGHNT, CDR2 YENEEA, per germline. The CDR3 has 13 residues. Trimming cost V 4 bases and J 3 bases, with 10 bases left between them. CDR3 residues: CASSYRSGYEQYF. In nucleotides, the CDR3 is TGTGCCAGCAGCTACAGGTCGGGCTACGAGCAGTACTTC.

CDR3 sequence: CASSQDFVRQPQHF. The CDR3 nucleotides are TGCGCCAGCAGCCAAGATTTTGTCCGTCAGCCCCAGCATTTT. The chain carries TRBV4-3 and TRBJ1-5; no definite D call. V lost 0 bases, J lost 6 bases, and 9 bases lay in between. This CDR3 region has 14 residues. Germline loops: CDR1 LGHNA, CDR2 YSLEER.

The rearrangement uses TRBV6-5 and TRBJ2-2; D is unclear. CDR1 and CDR2 from the germline V gene are MNHEY and SVGAGI. The CDR3 has 16 amino acids. V was shortened by 0 bases and J by 0 bases, with 8 bases between the two germline ends. The CDR3 DNA follows: TGTGCCAGCAGTTACTCGTTCGCCACGAACACCGGGGAGCTGTTTTTT. Protein sequence: CASSYSFATNTGELFF.

J is TRBJ1-2 and V is TRBV2; possible D gene TRBD1, 5 bases. Germline CDR1 SNHLY, CDR2 FYNNEI. Trimming shortened V by 7 bases and J by 4 bases, and 13 bases separated the two germline ends. The CDR3 runs 13 residues. CDR3 sequence reads: CASITQGAYGYTF. DNA of the CDR3: TGTGCCAGCATAACGCAGGGTGCCTATGGCTACACCTTC. Supplemented by reference TRBV2 and TRBJ1-2, the full variable domain reads EPEVTQTPSHQVTQMGQEVILRCVPISNHLYFYWYRQILGQKVEFLVSFYNNEISEKSEIFDDQFSVERPDGSNFTLKIRSTKLEDSAMYFCASITQGAYGYTFGSGTRLTVV.

This chain connects TRBV29-1 to TRBJ2-7; tentatively, D is TRBD2 (5 bases). This CDR3 is built from 13 residues. The V end lost 3 bases, the J end lost 4 bases, and 13 bases lay between the germline ends. CDR1 SQVTM and CDR2 ANQGSEA come from the germline V gene. The CDR3 is CSVEEDPDYEQYF. The CDR3 nucleotides are TGCAGCGTTGAGGAGGACCCGGATTACGAGCAGTACTTC.

This clone turned up a few times. The chain recombines TRBV27 with TRBJ1-2; tentative D call: TRBD1 (6 bases). This CDR3 has 13 residues. Trimming shortened V by 6 bases and J by 3 bases, and 11 bases separated the two germline ends. Germline-derived CDR1 and CDR2 are MNHEY and SMNVEV (reference sequence). In DNA form, the CDR3 reads TGTGCCAGCAGGCGGGACACTTACTATGGCTACACCTTC. It codes for CASRRDTYYGYTF.

J is TRBJ2-7 and V is TRBV27; possible D gene TRBD2, 5 bases. The germline V gene encodes CDR1 MNHEY and CDR2 SMNVEV (reference sequence). Trimming pared 3 bases from V and 7 bases from J, leaving 13 bases between. The CDR3 has 13 amino acids. CDR3 protein: CASSFGVSREQYF. Here the CDR3 DNA reads TGTGCCAGCAGTTTCGGGGTGTCGAGGGAGCAGTACTTC.

The chain combines TRBV30 with TRBJ2-5; D call uncertain. The CDR3 is 12 amino acids. From germline, CDR1 is GTSNPN and CDR2 SVGIG (reference sequence). V was cut by 1 base and J by 5 bases, with 8 bases left in between. The CDR3 here is CAWSDPIETQYF. Here the CDR3 DNA reads TGTGCCTGGAGTGACCCAATCGAGACCCAGTACTTC.